This T cell receptor (beta chain) was obtained from a study of Tregs in tolerant kidney transplant recipients. Comment on this clone: Its cognate antigen is unknown.

In germline, CDR1 is SGHAT, CDR2 FQNNGV. Trimming removed 3 bases from V and 8 bases from J, with 19 bases in between. This CDR3 is built from 16 residues. General study points: Biological reproducibility was not directly addressed, but technical replication error appeared minimal. Few patients were studied, so findings need validation in larger groups.

CD4+CD25+CD127- Tregs, CD4+CD25- non-Tregs, CD4 and CD8 cells were sorted. The protocol was immunoSEQ multiplex PCR, while the TCRdb copy is restricted to in-frame clones and leaves out a portion. The data contain about 240,000 clones, roughly 84% of them singletons. Source material: CD4+ T cells from blood. This chain joins TRBV11-2 and TRBJ1-4; maybe TRBD1 (5 bases). This clonotype was obtained from a human donor in good health. The CDR3 sequence is CASSLGGWRQKEKLFF. CDR3 DNA sequence: TGTGCCAGCAGCTTGGGGGGGTGGAGGCAAAAGGAAAAACTGTTTTTT.